Listed below are T cell receptor beta chains from one sample, sequenced in a study of CD4 T cells in relation to SARS-CoV-2 and coronaviruses. These receptors' targets are unknown. TCRdb keeps only in-frame clones here, not all; method: immunoSEQ multiplex PCR. The sample yields more than 20,000 clones, about 80% seen once. The sample comprised CD4+ T cells from PBMCs, cultured in vitro. The receptors derive from a human donor in good health. Each CDR3 is given with its conserved first and last residue. The D gene is left open where the match is weak. Expanded clones are given a class, and other clones once, few, many or no size at all.

clone_size j_call v_call d_call cdr3_nt cdr3_aa
- TRBJ2-2 TRBV5-1 TRBD2 TGCGCCAGCACCCAAACCAATAGCGGGGCCGGGGAGCTGTTTTTT CASTQTNSGAGELFF
few TRBJ1-3 TRBV6-1 - TGTGCCAGCAGTGAAGACACTCACCCTGGAAACACCATATATTTT CASSEDTHPGNTIYF
- TRBJ2-4 TRBV19 - TGTGCCAGTAGTAACTCGGGACTGGTTTACTTC CASSNSGLVYF
- TRBJ1-1 TRBV5-1 TRBD1 TGCGCCAGCAGCCCAGGGGCAGGGGGCTCGAACACTGAAGCTTTCTTT CASSPGAGGSNTEAFF
- TRBJ2-3 TRBV3-1/TRBV3-2 - TGTGCCAGCAGCCAAGGGGTCGGAGATACGCAGTATTTT CASSQGVGDTQYF
- TRBJ2-7 TRBV19 - TGTGCCAGTAGTACCTCAGACCTCGGGCAGTACTTC CASSTSDLGQYF
- TRBJ1-6 TRBV15 - TGTGCCACCAGCAGAGATGGGGGTTCACCCCTCCACTTT CATSRDGGSPLHF
- TRBJ2-7 TRBV5-4 TRBD1 TGTGCCAGCAGCGCGGGACAGGGGACCTACGAGCAGTACTTC CASSAGQGTYEQYF
few TRBJ2-1 TRBV27 - TGTGCCAGCAGTTTTGCTGGACCCAATGAGCAGTTCTTC CASSFAGPNEQFF
- TRBJ2-2 TRBV9 - TGTGCCAGCAGCGCCGGACAAAACACCGGGGAGCTGTTTTTT CASSAGQNTGELFF
- TRBJ2-2 TRBV10-1 - TGCGCCAGCAACAGGGTACCCGGGGAGCTGTTTTTT CASNRVPGELFF
- TRBJ1-5 TRBV12-5 TRBD1 TGTGCTAGTGGTGAAGGACAGGGAGCGCATCAGCCCCAGCATTTT CASGEGQGAHQPQHF
- TRBJ2-7 TRBV10-1 - TGCGCCAGCAGTGAGTCGATTGTGTGGGATGCCTGGGAGCAGTACTTC CASSESIVWDAWEQYF
- TRBJ2-1 TRBV7-3 - TGTGCCAGCAGCCCGCAGGGCAGTGAGCAGTTCTTC CASSPQGSEQFF
- TRBJ2-2 TRBV6-5 TRBD1 TGTGCCAGCAGTTTGCAGGGGGCCGGTACCGGGGAGCTGTTTTTT CASSLQGAGTGELFF
few TRBJ1-1 TRBV6-5 - TGTGCCAGCACAATGACAGGGAACACTGAAGCTTTCTTT CASTMTGNTEAFF
- TRBJ2-5 TRBV5-6 - TGTGCCAGCAGCTTGGGAGGGCCCGAACTTCGTAAGACCCAGTACTTC CASSLGGPELRKTQYF
few TRBJ1-5 TRBV4-1 - TGCGCCAGCAGCCAAGAAGGGAATAATCAGCCCCAGCATTTT CASSQEGNNQPQHF
- TRBJ2-1 TRBV20-1 - TGCAGTGCTAGTGGCCAGGGTAAGAATGAGCAGTTCTTC CSASGQGKNEQFF
- TRBJ2-7 TRBV5-6 - TGTGCCAGCAGCTACTTCAGGGCCAAGGACTACGAGCAGTACTTC CASSYFRAKDYEQYF
- TRBJ2-5 TRBV5-6 - TGTGCCAGCAGCGAAGGACAGTGGGAAGAGACCCAGTACTTC CASSEGQWEETQYF
- TRBJ2-5 TRBV6-5 - TGTGCCAGCAGTTACCTCCAGGGGGGTCAAGAGACCCAGTACTTC CASSYLQGGQETQYF
- TRBJ2-1 TRBV9 TRBD2 TGTGCCAGCAGCGTGACTAGCGGGCGCTCCTACAATGAGCAGTTCTTC CASSVTSGRSYNEQFF
- TRBJ2-1 TRBV5-1 - TGCGCCAGCAGCTTGAAAGTCACCAATGAGCAGTTCTTC CASSLKVTNEQFF
- TRBJ2-7 TRBV18 - TGTGCCAGCACCGGGACCCGAGGACCGGGCGAGCAGTACTTC CASTGTRGPGEQYF
- TRBJ2-7 TRBV27 TRBD2 TGTGCCAGCAGTTTAAGCGGGACTAAGGGCGAGCAGTACTTC CASSLSGTKGEQYF
- TRBJ1-1 TRBV5-8 - TGTGCCAGCAGCATAAAAGGACTTTTGAACACTGAAGCTTTCTTT CASSIKGLLNTEAFF
- TRBJ2-2 TRBV5-4 TRBD1 TGTGCCAGCAGCCCCAAAGGACAGGGGCCTACCGGGGAGCTGTTTTTT CASSPKGQGPTGELFF
- TRBJ2-7 TRBV27 TRBD1 TGTGCCAGCAGGGTGGGACAGGGTGGGATATACGAGCAGTACTTC CASRVGQGGIYEQYF
- TRBJ2-3 TRBV24-1 - TGTGCCACCAGTGATATTCCGGGATGGGGGAGGGATACGCAGTATTTT CATSDIPGWGRDTQYF
- TRBJ2-3 TRBV28 - TGTGCCAGCAGTTTACAGGCAGATACGCAGTATTTT CASSLQADTQYF
- TRBJ2-7 TRBV4-2 TRBD2 TGTGCCAGCAGCCAAGATAGCGGGGTGTACGAGCAGTACTTC CASSQDSGVYEQYF
- TRBJ2-3 TRBV12-5 TRBD2 TGTGCTAGTGGTTTGGTGCCCGACGGCATGGGGGGGACAGATACGCAGTATTTT CASGLVPDGMGGTDTQYF
- TRBJ1-5 TRBV11-2 - TGTGCCAGCAGCTTAGACGGGACGGGCTATAGCAATCAGCCCCAGCATTTT CASSLDGTGYSNQPQHF
- TRBJ2-1 TRBV10-1 - TGCGCCAGCAGTGGCTGGGAGGGGGATGAGCAGTTCTTC CASSGWEGDEQFF
- TRBJ2-5 TRBV6-5 TRBD2 TGTGCCAGCAGTTTAAGGACTAGTCTGGAGACCCAGTACTTC CASSLRTSLETQYF
- TRBJ2-7 TRBV7-2 - TGTGCCAGCGGCCACAGACTAGCCTACGAGCAGTACTTC CASGHRLAYEQYF
- TRBJ2-7 TRBV28 - TGTGCCAGCATCCCCGGGTCGATGGCCTACGAGCAGTACTTC CASIPGSMAYEQYF
- TRBJ2-5 TRBV27 - TGTGCCAGCAGTCCTTTCCCTCTTCAAGAGACCCAGTACTTC CASSPFPLQETQYF
few TRBJ1-2 TRBV21-1 - TGTGCCAGCAGCAAACGGGGGGGATTGTATGGCTACACCTTC CASSKRGGLYGYTF
- TRBJ2-7 TRBV5-1 - TGCGCCAGCTACCCGGAGGGAAGAAACTACGAGCAGTACTTC CASYPEGRNYEQYF
- TRBJ1-2 TRBV28 - TGTGCCAGCCGGGAAGCTGGGGAGCGTCACACCTTC CASREAGERHTF
- TRBJ1-2 TRBV27 TRBD1 TGTGCCAGCAGTTTATCCTTGGGGGACAGGGGTGGCTATGGCTACACCTTC CASSLSLGDRGGYGYTF
- TRBJ2-7 TRBV20-1 - TGCAGTGCTAGGGGGGGCAGGGAGCAGTACTTC CSARGGREQYF
few TRBJ1-2 TRBV2 - TGTGCCAGCAGAAGTTTCCGGGGAGGGGGAGGCTACACCTTC CASRSFRGGGGYTF
once TRBJ2-7 TRBV30 - TGTGCCTGGAGTAGTTTGGCCACCCAGAGCTCCTACGAGCAGTACTTC CAWSSLATQSSYEQYF
once TRBJ2-1 TRBV12-3/TRBV12-4 TRBD2 TGTGCCAGCACCCCGGGGGGGTTCAATGAGCAGTTCTTC CASTPGGFNEQFF
- TRBJ1-1 TRBV5-1 - TGCGCCAGCAGCTCCCCCGGAGCCACTGAAGCTTTCTTT CASSSPGATEAFF
- TRBJ1-5 TRBV24-1 - TGTGCCACCTCCAACAACGGGGTGGAGGATCAGCCCCAGCATTTT CATSNNGVEDQPQHF
- TRBJ2-2 TRBV5-4 - TGTGCCAGCACTTACGGGACGGACAACACCGGGGAGCTGTTTTTT CASTYGTDNTGELFF